This T cell receptor beta chain was retrieved from a study of T cell responses to AZD1222 COVID-19 vaccine. A remark on this clone: Its target is not known.

This CDR3 has 11 amino acids. Between the trimmed V and J ends, which lost 4 bases and 5 bases, there was a span of 6 bases. Germline V CDR1 and CDR2: SGHNT, YYREEE (reference sequence). Profiling relied on immunoSEQ multiplex PCR, and the TCRdb table lists in-frame clones only, not all of them. The table has about 100,000 clones, about 82% seen once. General study points: Across spike, vaccine-associated CD4 TCRs were found, dominant at 160-218 and 743-854. Donors skewed white British and female; clonal diversity was possibly underestimated.

Sequencing was performed on peripheral blood, taken on day 0 of AZD1222 vaccination. The V gene is TRBV5-4, the J gene TRBJ1-1, with D maybe TRBD1 (5 bases). This clonotype originated in an adult in good health. This chain's CDR3 is CASSGGTEAFF. The CDR3 coding sequence is TGTGCCAGCAGCGGGGGTACTGAAGCTTTCTTT.